The clone carrying this T cell receptor beta chain came up many times. As yet, its antigen is unknown. This record comes from a study of identical twins. Study findings and constraints: Carriage of fewer insertions was seen in abundant cord blood beta clonotypes, whereas memory repertoires showed none.

With 6 bases clipped from V and 2 bases from J, the junction kept 7 bases outside the gene matches. CDR3 length: 15 residues. The germline V gene encodes CDR1 LNHNV and CDR2 YYDKDF (reference sequence). TCRdb recomputed calls from the 5' RACE reads with MiXCR, one row per CDR3 protein. This table has approximately 590,000 distinct CDR3 sequences, just under 10% appearing once. Another study also made use of these data, one on yellow fever vaccine responses in identical twins.

This TCR was sampled from a woman younger than 30 in good health. This chain joins TRBV15 and TRBJ2-1; TRBD1 matches at 7 bases. Sequences were obtained from PBMCs. CDR3: CATSDRDRPYNEQFF. The CDR3 nucleotides read TGTGCCACCAGTGACCGGGACAGACCCTACAATGAGCAGTTCTTC.